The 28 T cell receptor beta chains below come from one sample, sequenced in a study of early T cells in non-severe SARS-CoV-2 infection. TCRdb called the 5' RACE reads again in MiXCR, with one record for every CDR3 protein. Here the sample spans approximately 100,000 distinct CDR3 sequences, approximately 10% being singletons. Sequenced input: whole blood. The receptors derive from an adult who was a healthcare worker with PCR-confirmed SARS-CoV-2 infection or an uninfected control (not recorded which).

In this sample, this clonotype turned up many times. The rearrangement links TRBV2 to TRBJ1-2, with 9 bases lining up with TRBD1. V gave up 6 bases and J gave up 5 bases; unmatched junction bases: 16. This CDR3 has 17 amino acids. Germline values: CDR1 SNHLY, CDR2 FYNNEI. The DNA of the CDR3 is TGTGCCAGCAGAGGTGCGGACAGGGGCGTTTCGAGGTATGGCTACACCTTC. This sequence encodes CASRGADRGVSRYGYTF.

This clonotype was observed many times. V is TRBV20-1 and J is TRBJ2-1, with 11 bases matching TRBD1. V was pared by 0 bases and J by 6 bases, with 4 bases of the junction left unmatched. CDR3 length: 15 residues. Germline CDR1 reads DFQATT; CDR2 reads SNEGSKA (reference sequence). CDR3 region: CSARDPGTGGNEQFF. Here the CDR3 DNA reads TGCAGTGCTAGAGATCCCGGGACAGGGGGCAATGAGCAGTTCTTC.

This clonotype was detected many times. This CDR3 reads CASSPHFSYEQYF. The CDR3 region has the DNA TGTGCCAGCAGCCCCCACTTTTCCTACGAGCAGTACTTC. The rearrangement joins TRBV14 to TRBJ2-7, with D uncertain. In germline, CDR1 is SGHDN, CDR2 FVKESK. V was pared by 4 bases and J by 1 base, with 8 bases between. The CDR3 loop spans 13 amino acids.

The CDR3: CASSEDVYGANVLTF. The CDR3 DNA follows: TGTGCCAGCAGTGAAGATGTGTACGGGGCCAACGTCCTGACTTTC. This chain links TRBV6-1 with TRBJ2-6; D gene uncertain. Germline values: CDR1 MNHNS, CDR2 SASEGT. V was cut by 1 base and J by 4 bases, with 8 bases left in between. This CDR3 is 15 amino acids long.

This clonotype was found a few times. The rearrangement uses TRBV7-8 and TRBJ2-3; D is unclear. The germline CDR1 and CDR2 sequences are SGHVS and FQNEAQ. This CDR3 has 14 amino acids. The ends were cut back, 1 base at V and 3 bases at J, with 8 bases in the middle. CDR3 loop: CASSLGPVTDTQYF. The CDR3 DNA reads TGTGCCAGCAGCTTAGGTCCTGTTACAGATACGCAGTATTTT.

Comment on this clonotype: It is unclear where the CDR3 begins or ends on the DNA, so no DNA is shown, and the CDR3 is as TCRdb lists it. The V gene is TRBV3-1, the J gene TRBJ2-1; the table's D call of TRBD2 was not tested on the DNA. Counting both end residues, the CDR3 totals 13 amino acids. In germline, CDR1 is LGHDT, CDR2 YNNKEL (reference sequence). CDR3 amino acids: CASTNLGLFWQFF.

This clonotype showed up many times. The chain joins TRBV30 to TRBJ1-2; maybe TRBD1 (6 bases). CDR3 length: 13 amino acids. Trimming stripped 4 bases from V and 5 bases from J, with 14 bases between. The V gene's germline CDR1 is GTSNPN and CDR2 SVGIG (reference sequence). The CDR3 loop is CAWISQGKYGYTF. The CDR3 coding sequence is TGTGCCTGGATCTCGCAGGGGAAGTATGGCTACACCTTC.

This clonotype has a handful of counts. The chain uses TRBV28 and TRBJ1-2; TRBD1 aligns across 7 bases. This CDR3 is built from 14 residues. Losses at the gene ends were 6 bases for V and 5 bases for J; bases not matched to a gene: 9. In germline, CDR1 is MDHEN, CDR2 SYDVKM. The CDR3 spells CASRPTGTTYGYTF. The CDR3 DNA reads TGTGCCAGCAGGCCGACAGGGACGACTTATGGCTACACCTTC.

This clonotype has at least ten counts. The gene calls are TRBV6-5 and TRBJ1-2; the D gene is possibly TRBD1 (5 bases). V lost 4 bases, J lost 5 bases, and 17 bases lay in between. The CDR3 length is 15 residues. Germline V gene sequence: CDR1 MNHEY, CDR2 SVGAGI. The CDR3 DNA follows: TGTGCCAGCAGTTCCCAGGGTGGGGGTTCTTATGGCTACACCTTC. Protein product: CASSSQGGGSYGYTF.

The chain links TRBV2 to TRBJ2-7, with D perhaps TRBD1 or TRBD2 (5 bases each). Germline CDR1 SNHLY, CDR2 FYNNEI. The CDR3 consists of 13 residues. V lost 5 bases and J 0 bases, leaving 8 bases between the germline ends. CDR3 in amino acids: CASSPGLSYEQYF. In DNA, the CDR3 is TGTGCCAGCAGTCCGGGGCTCTCCTACGAGCAGTACTTC.

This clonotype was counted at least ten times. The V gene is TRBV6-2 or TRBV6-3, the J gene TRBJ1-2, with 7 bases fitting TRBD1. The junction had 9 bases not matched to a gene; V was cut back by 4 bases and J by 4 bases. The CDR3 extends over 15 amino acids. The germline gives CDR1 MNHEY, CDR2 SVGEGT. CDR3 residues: CASSFDREITYGYTF. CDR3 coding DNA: TGTGCCAGCAGTTTTGACAGGGAGATTACCTATGGCTACACCTTC.

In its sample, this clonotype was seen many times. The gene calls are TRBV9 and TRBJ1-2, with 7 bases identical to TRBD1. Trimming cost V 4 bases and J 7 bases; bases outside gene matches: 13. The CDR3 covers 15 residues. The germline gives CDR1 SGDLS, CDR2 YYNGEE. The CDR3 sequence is CASSPAVDRAVGYTF. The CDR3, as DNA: TGTGCCAGCAGCCCCGCCGTAGACAGGGCTGTTGGCTACACCTTC.

The CDR3 coding sequence is TGTGCCAGCAGTGGGGGCCAGAATCGAATTCATGGCTACACCTTC. Translated, it gives CASSGGQNRIHGYTF. The V and J genes are TRBV12-3 or TRBV12-4 and TRBJ1-2; D possibly corresponds to TRBD1 (6 bases). CDR3 length equals 15 residues. Trimming shortened V by 5 bases and J by 6 bases, and 19 bases separated the two germline ends.

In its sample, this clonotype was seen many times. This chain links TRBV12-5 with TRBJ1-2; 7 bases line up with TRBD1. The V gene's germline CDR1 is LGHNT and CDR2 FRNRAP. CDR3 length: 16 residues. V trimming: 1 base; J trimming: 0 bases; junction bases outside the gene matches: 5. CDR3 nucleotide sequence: TGTGCTAGTGGTTTGGCCCCTGGGACAGCTAACTATGGCTACACCTTC. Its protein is CASGLAPGTANYGYTF. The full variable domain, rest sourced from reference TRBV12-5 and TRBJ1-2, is DARVTQTPRHKVTEMGQEVTMRCQPILGHNTVFWYRQTMMQGLELLAYFRNRAPLDDSGMPKDRFSAEMPDATLATLKIQPSEPRDSAVYFCASGLAPGTANYGYTFGSGTRLTVV.

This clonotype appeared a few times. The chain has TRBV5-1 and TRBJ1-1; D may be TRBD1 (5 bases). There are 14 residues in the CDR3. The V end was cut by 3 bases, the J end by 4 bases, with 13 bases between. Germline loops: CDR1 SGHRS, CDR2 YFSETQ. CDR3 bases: TGCGCCAGCAGCTCGGGGCCCGAGAGCACTGAAGCTTTCTTT. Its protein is CASSSGPESTEAFF.

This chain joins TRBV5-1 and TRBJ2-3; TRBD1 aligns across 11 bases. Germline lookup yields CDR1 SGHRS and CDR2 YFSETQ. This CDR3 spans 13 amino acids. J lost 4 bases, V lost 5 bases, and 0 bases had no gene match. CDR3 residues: CASRDRGPDTQYF. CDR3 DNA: TGCGCCAGCAGGGACAGGGGGCCAGATACGCAGTATTTT.

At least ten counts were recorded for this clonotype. The chain's CDR3 is CASSLEGGGYEQYF. The CDR3 bases are TGCGCCAGCAGCTTGGAAGGGGGCGGTTACGAGCAGTACTTC. The chain uses TRBV5-1 and TRBJ2-7; 7 bases map to TRBD1. The CDR3 runs to 14 residues. J gave up 4 bases and V 0 bases, and 4 bases lay outside the gene matches. CDR1 and CDR2 (germline): SGHRS, YFSETQ.

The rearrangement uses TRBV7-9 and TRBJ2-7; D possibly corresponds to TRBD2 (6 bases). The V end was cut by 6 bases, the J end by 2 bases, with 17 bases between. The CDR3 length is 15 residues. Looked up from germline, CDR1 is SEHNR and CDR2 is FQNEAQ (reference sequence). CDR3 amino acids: CASSFHPGVTYEQYF. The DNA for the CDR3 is TGTGCCAGCAGTTTCCATCCGGGAGTTACCTACGAGCAGTACTTC. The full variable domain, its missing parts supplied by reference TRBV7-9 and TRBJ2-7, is DTGVSQNPRHKITKRGQNVTFRCDPISEHNRLYWYRQTLGQGPEFLTYFQNEAQLEKSRLLSDRFSAERPKGSFSTLEIQRTEQGDSAMYLCASSFHPGVTYEQYFGPGTRLTVT.

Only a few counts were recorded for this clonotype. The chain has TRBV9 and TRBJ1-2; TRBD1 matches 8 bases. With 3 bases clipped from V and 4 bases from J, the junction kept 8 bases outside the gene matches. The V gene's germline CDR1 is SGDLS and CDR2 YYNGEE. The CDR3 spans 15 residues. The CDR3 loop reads CASSESRGPFYGYTF. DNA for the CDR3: TGTGCCAGCAGCGAGAGCAGGGGGCCCTTCTATGGCTACACCTTC.

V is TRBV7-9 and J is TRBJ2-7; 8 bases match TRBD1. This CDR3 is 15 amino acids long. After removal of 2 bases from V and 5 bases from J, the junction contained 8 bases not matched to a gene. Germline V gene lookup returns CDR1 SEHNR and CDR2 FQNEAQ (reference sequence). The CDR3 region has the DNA TGTGCCAGCAGCTTACCAGGGGGCGCAGTCAACGAGCAGTACTTC. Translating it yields CASSLPGGAVNEQYF. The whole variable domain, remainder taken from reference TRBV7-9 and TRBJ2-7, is DTGVSQNPRHKITKRGQNVTFRCDPISEHNRLYWYRQTLGQGPEFLTYFQNEAQLEKSRLLSDRFSAERPKGSFSTLEIQRTEQGDSAMYLCASSLPGGAVNEQYFGPGTRLTVT.

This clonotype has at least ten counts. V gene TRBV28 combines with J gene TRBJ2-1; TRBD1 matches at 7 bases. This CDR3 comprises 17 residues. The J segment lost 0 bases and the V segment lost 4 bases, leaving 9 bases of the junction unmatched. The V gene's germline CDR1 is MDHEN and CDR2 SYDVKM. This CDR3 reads CASSSPPTGNSYNEQFF. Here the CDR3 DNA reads TGTGCCAGCAGTTCACCGCCGACAGGGAACTCCTACAATGAGCAGTTCTTC.

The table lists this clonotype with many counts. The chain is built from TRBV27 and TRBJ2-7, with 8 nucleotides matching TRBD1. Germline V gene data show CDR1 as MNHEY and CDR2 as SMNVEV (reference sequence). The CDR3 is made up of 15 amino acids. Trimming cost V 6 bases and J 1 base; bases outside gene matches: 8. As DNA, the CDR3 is TGTGCCAGCAGCTGGACAGGGCTCGGATCCTACGAGCAGTACTTC. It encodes CASSWTGLGSYEQYF.

In nucleotides, the CDR3 is TGTGCCAGCAGTTCCGGGACAATAAGAGCTGGGGCCAACGTCCTGACTTTC. Translation: CASSSGTIRAGANVLTF. The chain couples TRBV27 to TRBJ2-6, with D perhaps TRBD1 (6 bases). Germline V gene data show CDR1 as MNHEY and CDR2 as SMNVEV (reference sequence). The CDR3 length is 17 residues. The ends were cut back, 4 bases at V and 2 bases at J, with 15 bases in the middle. Full variable domain (outside the CDR3, taken from reference TRBV27 and TRBJ2-6): EAQVTQNPRYLITVTGKKLTVTCSQNMNHEYMSWYRQDPGLGLRQIYYSMNVEVTDKGDVPEGYKVSRKEKRNFPLILESPSPNQTSLYFCASSSGTIRAGANVLTFGAGSRLTVL.

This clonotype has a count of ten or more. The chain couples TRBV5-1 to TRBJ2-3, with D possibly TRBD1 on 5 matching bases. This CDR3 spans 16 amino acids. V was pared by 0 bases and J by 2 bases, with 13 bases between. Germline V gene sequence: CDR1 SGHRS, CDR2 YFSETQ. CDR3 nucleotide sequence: TGCGCCAGCAGCTTGGTGGGGCCCCGTTACACAGATACGCAGTATTTT. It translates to CASSLVGPRYTDTQYF. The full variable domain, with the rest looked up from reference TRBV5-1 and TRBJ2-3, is KAGVTQTPRYLIKTRGQQVTLSCSPISGHRSVSWYQQTPGQGLQFLFEYFSETQRNKGNFPGRFSGRQFSNSRSEMNVSTLELGDSALYLCASSLVGPRYTDTQYFGPGTRLTVL.

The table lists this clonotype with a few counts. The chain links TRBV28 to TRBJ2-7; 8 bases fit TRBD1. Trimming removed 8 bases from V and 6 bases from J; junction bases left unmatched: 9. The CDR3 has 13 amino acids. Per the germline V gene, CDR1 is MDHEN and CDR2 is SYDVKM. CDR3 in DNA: TGTGCCAGCGGGCAGGGGGCGCGGAGCGAGCAGTACTTC. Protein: CASGQGARSEQYF.

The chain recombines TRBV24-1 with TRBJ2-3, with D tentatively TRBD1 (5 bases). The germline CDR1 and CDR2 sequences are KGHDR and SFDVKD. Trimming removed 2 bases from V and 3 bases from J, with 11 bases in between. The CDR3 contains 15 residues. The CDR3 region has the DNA TGTGCCACCAGTGATTCCACCCCAGGGACAGATACGCAGTATTTT. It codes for CATSDSTPGTDTQYF.

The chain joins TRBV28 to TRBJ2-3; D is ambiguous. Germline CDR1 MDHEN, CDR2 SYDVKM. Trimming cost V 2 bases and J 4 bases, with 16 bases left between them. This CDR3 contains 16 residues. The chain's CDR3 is CASSLEAHLGSDTQYF. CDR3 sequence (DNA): TGTGCCAGCAGTTTAGAGGCCCACCTCGGGTCAGATACGCAGTATTTT.

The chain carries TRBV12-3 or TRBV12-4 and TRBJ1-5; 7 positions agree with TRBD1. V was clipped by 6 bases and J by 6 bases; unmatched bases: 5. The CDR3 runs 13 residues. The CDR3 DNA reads TGTGCCAGCAGCCGTGACAGGGCTCAGCCCCAGCATTTT. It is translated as CASSRDRAQPQHF.